This TCR beta chain was sequenced for a study of blood T cell repertoires in COVID-19. Study overall: Samples taken during acute and convalescent COVID-19 were collected in the United States, Italy and Spain. The cDNA or gDNA used as material had been derived from T cells, B-cell-depleted T cells, or PBMCs.

Between the trimmed V and J ends, which lost 0 bases and 7 bases, there was a span of 8 bases. This CDR3 spans 12 amino acids. CDR1 is SGHRS and CDR2 is YFSETQ in the germline V gene. In the source study's methods: Counts of nucleated cells, estimated from reference gene primer amplification, were obtained. The assay was immunoSEQ multiplex PCR, and TCRdb's table has in-frame clones only and misses some. The V and J calls and clone size come from that table; D and trimming were worked out from the DNA. The sample has around 50,000 clones, around 85% seen once. The chain uses TRBV5-1 and TRBJ2-7; D is perhaps TRBD2 (5 bases). This sequence was found in a man aged 40-49 years with active COVID-19. The sequencing input was peripheral blood. The CDR3 is CASSLVGSEQYF. The CDR3 region has the DNA TGCGCCAGCAGCTTGGTGGGGAGTGAGCAGTACTTC.